This T cell receptor beta chain was captured in a study of a mutant IDH1 vaccine in newly diagnosed glioma. Study details: Treated patients, approximately 62% male and about 38% female, averaged approximately 40 years of age.

Findings and caveats of the study: Altogether, 80% to 95% of patients exhibited vaccine-induced immune responses. Pseudoprogression apparently lacked any relation to changes in top peripheral T cell clonotypes.

This CDR3 is 12 amino acids long. The V gene's germline CDR1 is SGHDT and CDR2 YYEEEE. V lost 3 bases to trimming and J lost 7 bases, with 10 bases between them. Generated by immunoSEQ multiplex PCR, the TCRdb table keeps only in-frame clones and is missing some. Of roughly 46,000 clones in the sample, roughly 90% are singletons; the top ten hold around 2.5%. Time point given: baseline, week 1 (first vaccination visit). Treatment given: pre-vaccination baseline after standard-of-care therapy. On this clone itself: What it binds is not known.

The TCR was taken from a man aged 40-49 years with glioma. This specimen was PBMCs, taken from a glioma patient treated with radiotherapy, temozolomide or both. This chain connects TRBV5-6 to TRBJ1-2, with D uncertain. CDR3 protein: CASSSPEGGYTF. The CDR3 DNA reads TGTGCCAGCAGCTCACCGGAGGGTGGCTACACCTTC.